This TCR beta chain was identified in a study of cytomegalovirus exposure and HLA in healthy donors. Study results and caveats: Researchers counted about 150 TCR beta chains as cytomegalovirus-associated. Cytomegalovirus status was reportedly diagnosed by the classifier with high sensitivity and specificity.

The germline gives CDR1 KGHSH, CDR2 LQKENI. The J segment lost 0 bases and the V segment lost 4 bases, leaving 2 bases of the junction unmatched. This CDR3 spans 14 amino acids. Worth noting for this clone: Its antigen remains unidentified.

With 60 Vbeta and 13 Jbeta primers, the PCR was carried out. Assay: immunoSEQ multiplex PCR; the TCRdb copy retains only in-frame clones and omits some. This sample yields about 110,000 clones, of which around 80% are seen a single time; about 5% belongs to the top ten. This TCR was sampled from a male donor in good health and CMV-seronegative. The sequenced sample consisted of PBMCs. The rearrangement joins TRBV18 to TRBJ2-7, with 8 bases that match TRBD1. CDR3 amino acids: CASSLTGASYEQYF. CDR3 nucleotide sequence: TGTGCCAGCTCACTGACAGGGGCCTCCTACGAGCAGTACTTC. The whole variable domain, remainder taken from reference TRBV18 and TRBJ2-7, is NAGVMQNPRHLVRRRGQEARLRCSPMKGHSHVYWYRQLPEEGLKFMVYLQKENIIDESGMPKERFSAEFPKEGPSILRIQQVVRGDSAAYFCASSLTGASYEQYFGPGTRLTVT.